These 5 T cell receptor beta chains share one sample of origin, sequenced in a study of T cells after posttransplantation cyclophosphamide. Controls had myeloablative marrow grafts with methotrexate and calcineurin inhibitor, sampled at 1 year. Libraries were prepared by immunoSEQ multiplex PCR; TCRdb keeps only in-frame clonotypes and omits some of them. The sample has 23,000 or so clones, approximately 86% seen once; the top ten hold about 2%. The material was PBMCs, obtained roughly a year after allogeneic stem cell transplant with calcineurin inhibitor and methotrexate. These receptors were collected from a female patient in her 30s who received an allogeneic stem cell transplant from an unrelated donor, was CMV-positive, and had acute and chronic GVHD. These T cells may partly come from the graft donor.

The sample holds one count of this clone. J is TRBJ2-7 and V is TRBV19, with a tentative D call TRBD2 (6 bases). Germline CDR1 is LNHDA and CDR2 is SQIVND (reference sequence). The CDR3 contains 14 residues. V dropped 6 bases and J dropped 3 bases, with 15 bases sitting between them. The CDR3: CASRNSGGGYEQYF. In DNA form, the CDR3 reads TGTGCCAGTAGGAATAGCGGTGGGGGCTACGAGCAGTACTTC.

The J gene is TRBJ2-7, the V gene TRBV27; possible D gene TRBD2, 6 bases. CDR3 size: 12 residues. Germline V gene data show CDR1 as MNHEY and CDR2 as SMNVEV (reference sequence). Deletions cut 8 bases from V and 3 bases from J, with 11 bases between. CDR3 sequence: CASSAGLYEQYF. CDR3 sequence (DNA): TGTGCCAGCTCGGCGGGACTCTACGAGCAGTACTTC.

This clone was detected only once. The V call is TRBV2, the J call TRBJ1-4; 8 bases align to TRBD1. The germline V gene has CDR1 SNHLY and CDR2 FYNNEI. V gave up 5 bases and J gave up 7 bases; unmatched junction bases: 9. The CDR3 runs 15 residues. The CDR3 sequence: CASSKDRVRSEKLFF. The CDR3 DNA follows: TGTGCCAGCAGTAAGGACAGGGTACGGAGTGAAAAACTGTTTTTT. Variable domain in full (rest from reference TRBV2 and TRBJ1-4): EPEVTQTPSHQVTQMGQEVILRCVPISNHLYFYWYRQILGQKVEFLVSFYNNEISEKSEIFDDQFSVERPDGSNFTLKIRSTKLEDSAMYFCASSKDRVRSEKLFFGSGTQLSVL.

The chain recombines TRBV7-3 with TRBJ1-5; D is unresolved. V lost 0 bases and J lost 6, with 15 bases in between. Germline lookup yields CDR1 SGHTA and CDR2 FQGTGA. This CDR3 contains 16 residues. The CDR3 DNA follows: TGTGCCAGCAGCTTAACTGCCTGGGCGGGCCTTCAGCCCCAGCATTTT. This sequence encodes CASSLTAWAGLQPQHF. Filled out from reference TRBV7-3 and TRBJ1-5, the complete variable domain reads GAGVSQTPSNKVTEKGKYVELRCDPISGHTALYWYRQSLGQGPEFLIYFQGTGAADDSGLPNDRFFAVRPEGSVSTLKIQRTERGDSAVYLCASSLTAWAGLQPQHFGDGTRLSIL.

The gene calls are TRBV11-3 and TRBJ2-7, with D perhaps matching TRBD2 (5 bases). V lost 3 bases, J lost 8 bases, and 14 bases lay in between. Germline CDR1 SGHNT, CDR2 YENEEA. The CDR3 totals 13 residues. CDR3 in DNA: TGTGCCAGCAGCTTGGGAATGACGGGAAAGCAGTACTTC. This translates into CASSLGMTGKQYF.